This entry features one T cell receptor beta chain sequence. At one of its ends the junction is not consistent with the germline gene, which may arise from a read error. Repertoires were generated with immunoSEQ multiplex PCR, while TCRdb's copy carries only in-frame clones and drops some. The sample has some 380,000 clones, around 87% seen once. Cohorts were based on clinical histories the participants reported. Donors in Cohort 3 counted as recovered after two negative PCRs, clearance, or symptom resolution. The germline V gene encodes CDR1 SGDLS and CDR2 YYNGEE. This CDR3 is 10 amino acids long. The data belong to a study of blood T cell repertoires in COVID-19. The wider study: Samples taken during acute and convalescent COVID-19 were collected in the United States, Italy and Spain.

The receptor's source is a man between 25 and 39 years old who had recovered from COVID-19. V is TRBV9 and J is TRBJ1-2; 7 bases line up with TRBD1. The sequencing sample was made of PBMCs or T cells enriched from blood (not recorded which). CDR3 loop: CASRGQRFSF. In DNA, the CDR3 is TGTGCCAGCAGGGGACAGCGTTTCTCCTTC. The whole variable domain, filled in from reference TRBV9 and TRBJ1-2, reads DSGVTQTPKHLITATGQRVTLRCSPRSGDLSVYWYQQSLDQGLQFLIQYYNGEERAKGNILERFSAQQFPDLHSELNLSSLELGDSALYFCASRGQRFSFGSGTRLTVV.